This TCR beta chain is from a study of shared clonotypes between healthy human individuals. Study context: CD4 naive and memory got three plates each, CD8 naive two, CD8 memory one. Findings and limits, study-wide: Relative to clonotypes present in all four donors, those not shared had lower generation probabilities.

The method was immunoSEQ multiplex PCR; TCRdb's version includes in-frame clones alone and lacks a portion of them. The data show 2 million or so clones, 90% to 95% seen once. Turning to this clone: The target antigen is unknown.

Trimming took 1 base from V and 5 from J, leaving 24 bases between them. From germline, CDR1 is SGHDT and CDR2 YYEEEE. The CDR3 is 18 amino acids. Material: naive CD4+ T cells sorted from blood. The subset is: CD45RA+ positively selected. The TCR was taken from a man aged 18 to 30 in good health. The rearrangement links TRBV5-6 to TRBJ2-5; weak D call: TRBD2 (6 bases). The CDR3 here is CASSLYPAGTPAGETQYF. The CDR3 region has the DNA TGTGCCAGCAGCTTGTACCCGGCCGGGACTCCCGCCGGGGAGACCCAGTACTTC.